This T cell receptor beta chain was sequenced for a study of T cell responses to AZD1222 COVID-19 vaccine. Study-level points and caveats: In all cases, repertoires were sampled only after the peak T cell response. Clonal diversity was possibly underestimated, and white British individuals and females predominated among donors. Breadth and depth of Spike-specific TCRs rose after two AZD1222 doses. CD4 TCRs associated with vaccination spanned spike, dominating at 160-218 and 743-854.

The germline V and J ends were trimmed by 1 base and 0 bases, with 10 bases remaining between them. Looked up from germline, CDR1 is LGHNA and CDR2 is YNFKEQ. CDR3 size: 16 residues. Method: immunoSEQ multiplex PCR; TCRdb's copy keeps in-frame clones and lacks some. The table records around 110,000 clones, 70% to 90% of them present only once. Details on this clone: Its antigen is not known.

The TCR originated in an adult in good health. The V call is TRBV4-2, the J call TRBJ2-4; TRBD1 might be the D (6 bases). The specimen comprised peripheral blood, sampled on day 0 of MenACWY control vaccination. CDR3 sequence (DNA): TGTGCCAGCAGCCAAGTATCGACAGGAGCCAAAAACATTCAGTACTTC. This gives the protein CASSQVSTGAKNIQYF.